This T cell receptor beta chain comes out of a study of T cell responses to AZD1222 COVID-19 vaccine. Whole-study context: Doses given second, at about 4 or about 12 weeks, were pooled.

V lost 1 base to trimming and J lost 5 bases, with 12 bases between them. The CDR3 loop spans 14 amino acids. The germline CDR1 and CDR2 sequences are GTSNPN and SVGIG (reference sequence). In regard to this clone: Antigen: not known.

Study observations and caveats: Donors were chiefly white British, with a greater number of females, and clonal diversity was perhaps underestimated.

Some clones are missing from TCRdb's copy, which holds only in-frame ones; the method was immunoSEQ multiplex PCR. Here the sample spans approximately 120,000 clones, approximately 90% being singletons. The gene calls are TRBV30 and TRBJ1-5; D is unclear. Here the sequenced sample was peripheral blood, taken on day 0 of AZD1222 vaccination. The source is an adult in good health. CDR3 sequence (DNA): TGTGCCTGGAGTGGGTCAGGACCTCATCAGCCCCAGCATTTT. It specifies CAWSGSGPHQPQHF.